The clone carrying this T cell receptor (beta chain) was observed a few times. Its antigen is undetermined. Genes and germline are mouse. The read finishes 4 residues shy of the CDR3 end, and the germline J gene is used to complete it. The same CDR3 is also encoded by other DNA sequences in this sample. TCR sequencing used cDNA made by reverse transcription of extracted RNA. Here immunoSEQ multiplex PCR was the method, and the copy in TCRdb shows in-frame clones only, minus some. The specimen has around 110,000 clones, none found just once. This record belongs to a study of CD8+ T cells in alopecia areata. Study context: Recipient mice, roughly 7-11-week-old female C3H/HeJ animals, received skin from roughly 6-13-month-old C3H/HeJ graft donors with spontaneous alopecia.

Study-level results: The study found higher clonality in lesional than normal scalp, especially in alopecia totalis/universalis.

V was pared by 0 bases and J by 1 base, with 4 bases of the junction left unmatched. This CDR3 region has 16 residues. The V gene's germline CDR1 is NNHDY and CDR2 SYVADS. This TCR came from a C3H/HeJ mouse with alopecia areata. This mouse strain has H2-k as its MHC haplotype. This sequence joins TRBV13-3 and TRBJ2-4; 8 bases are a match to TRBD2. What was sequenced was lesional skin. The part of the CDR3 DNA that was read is TGTGCCAGCAGTGATGCTGGGGGGAGAGGTCAAAAC. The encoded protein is CASSDAGGRGQN. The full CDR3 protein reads CASSDAGGRGQNTLYF.